The 27 T cell receptor beta chains in this list originate from one sample, sequenced in a study of T cell responses to AZD1222 COVID-19 vaccine. Profiled with immunoSEQ multiplex PCR; TCRdb holds only in-frame clones, not every one. The profile covers 150,000 to 190,000 clones, with about 89% appearing a single time and roughly 9.1% taken by the ten largest. Material: peripheral blood, obtained 28 days after the second AZD1222 dose. Receptors were obtained from an adult who received the AZD1222 COVID-19 vaccine.

The V gene is TRBV10-3, the J gene TRBJ1-1, with a tentative D call TRBD1 (5 bases). From germline, CDR1 is ENHRY and CDR2 SYGVKD. V gave up 5 bases and J gave up 11 bases, with 18 bases separating them. There are 13 residues in the CDR3. CDR3 loop: CAISREGVLRAFF. The CDR3 bases are TGTGCCATCAGTAGGGAAGGGGTCTTACGGGCTTTCTTT.

The CDR3 sequence: CATSDRTGGYVNEQFF. The CDR3 nucleotides are TGTGCCACCAGTGATCGGACAGGGGGCTATGTAAATGAGCAGTTCTTC. This chain links TRBV24-1 with TRBJ2-1; 11 nucleotides agree with TRBD1. Per the germline V gene, CDR1 is KGHDR and CDR2 is SFDVKD. CDR3 length: 16 amino acids. J lost 7 bases, V lost 3 bases, and 7 bases had no gene match.

The V gene is TRBV23-1, the J gene TRBJ1-3; maybe TRBD1 (5 bases). TRBV23-1 is an ORF, and what it does is uncertain. The CDR3 contains 16 residues. Trimming removed 4 bases from V and 0 bases from J, with 13 bases in between. The CDR3 loop is CASSLRQSYSGNTIYF. The CDR3 nucleotides read TGCGCCAGCAGTCTTCGACAGAGCTACTCTGGAAACACCATATATTTT.

This rearrangement joins TRBV6-5 to TRBJ2-7; 8 bases line up with TRBD2. Trimming took 6 bases from V and 2 from J; bases not matched to a gene: 6. Germline CDR1 MNHEY, CDR2 SVGAGI. This CDR3 is built from 14 residues. The DNA for the CDR3 is TGTGCCAGCAGGACGTCCGGGGGGGCCTACGAGCAGTACTTC. Amino acids: CASRTSGGAYEQYF.

The chain is built from TRBV5-6 and TRBJ2-5; 9 bases align to TRBD2. Per the germline V gene, CDR1 is SGHDT and CDR2 is YYEEEE. This CDR3 spans 15 amino acids. Trimming took 0 bases from V and 5 from J; bases not matched to a gene: 5. The CDR3 sequence is CASSLALAGRETQYF. The CDR3 bases are TGTGCCAGCAGCTTGGCCCTAGCGGGACGGGAGACCCAGTACTTC.

CDR3 loop: CASSPQGYEAFF. CDR3 in DNA: TGTGCCAGCAGCCCGCAGGGTTATGAAGCTTTCTTT. J is TRBJ1-1 and V is TRBV7-2; the D gene is possibly TRBD1 (5 bases). CDR1 is SGHTA and CDR2 is FQGNSA in the germline V gene. The CDR3 contains 12 residues. V was shortened by 5 bases and J by 7 bases, with 11 bases between the two germline ends.

This chain connects TRBV6-7 to TRBJ2-1; 14 bases are a match to TRBD2. TRBV6-7 is given ORF status, its function remaining uncertain. The trim removed 9 bases at V and 7 bases at J, leaving 14 bases unmatched. This CDR3 region has 17 residues. CDR3 protein: CARRGTSGSFFKNEQFF. In DNA form, the CDR3 reads TGTGCCAGGAGAGGGACTAGCGGGAGTTTTTTTAAGAATGAGCAGTTCTTC.

This chain joins TRBV29-1 and TRBJ1-2; tentatively, D is TRBD1 (6 bases). CDR1 and CDR2 (germline): SQVTM, ANQGSEA. The ends were cut back, 3 bases at V and 8 bases at J, with 10 bases in the middle. The CDR3 has 11 amino acids. CDR3 amino acids: CSVDSTGGYTF. The DNA for the CDR3 is TGCAGCGTTGACTCCACAGGGGGCTACACCTTC.

The genes are TRBV4-2 and TRBJ2-1, with a tentative D call TRBD2 (5 bases). Trimming took off 1 base at V and 2 bases at J, with 12 bases between the two ends. CDR3 length equals 16 residues. Germline V gene lookup returns CDR1 LGHNA and CDR2 YNFKEQ. CDR3 amino acids: CASSQAGRVTYNEQFF. The CDR3 DNA reads TGTGCCAGCAGCCAAGCTGGGCGGGTTACCTACAATGAGCAGTTCTTC.

This chain joins TRBV6-5 and TRBJ1-5; tentatively, D is TRBD1 (5 bases). The V end was cut by 6 bases, the J end by 4 bases, with 10 bases between. The V gene's germline CDR1 is MNHEY and CDR2 SVGAGI. CDR3 length: 13 amino acids. The CDR3 loop reads CASRGTGNQPQHF. CDR3 nucleotides: TGTGCCAGCAGGGGTACAGGTAATCAGCCCCAGCATTTT.

CDR3 protein: CASSHPGTGGSSAGELFF. DNA of the CDR3: TGTGCCAGCAGCCACCCCGGGACAGGGGGTAGCTCGGCCGGGGAGCTGTTTTTT. The chain combines TRBV14 with TRBJ2-2, with 11 bases identical to TRBD1. The CDR3 covers 18 residues. J was trimmed by 6 bases and V by 3 bases; bases with no gene match: 12. From germline, CDR1 is SGHDN and CDR2 FVKESK. Drawing the rest from reference TRBV14 and TRBJ2-2, the complete variable domain is EAGVTQFPSHSVIEKGQTVTLRCDPISGHDNLYWYRRVMGKEIKFLLHFVKESKQDESGMPNNRFLAERTGGTYSTLKVQPAELEDSGVYFCASSHPGTGGSSAGELFFGEGSRLTVL.

The CDR3 loop reads CASSLIRGGDRSYGYTF. The CDR3 DNA is TGTGCCAGCAGTTTAATCAGAGGGGGAGACAGGTCTTATGGCTACACCTTC. This chain connects TRBV28 to TRBJ1-2, with a weak D call TRBD1 (6 bases). The germline V gene encodes CDR1 MDHEN and CDR2 SYDVKM. With 2 bases removed from V and 5 bases from J, the gap between germline ends came to 21 bases. The CDR3 extends over 17 amino acids.

V gene TRBV5-1 combines with J gene TRBJ2-3; the D gene could be TRBD1 or TRBD2 (5 bases each). Germline loops: CDR1 SGHRS, CDR2 YFSETQ. The CDR3 has 16 residues. Trimming stripped 0 bases from V and 2 bases from J, with 13 bases between. CDR3 protein: CASSLAGGSYTDTQYF. The DNA for the CDR3 is TGCGCCAGCAGCTTGGCTGGGGGATCCTACACAGATACGCAGTATTTT.

The J gene is TRBJ2-3, the V gene TRBV9; the D is unclear. CDR1 is SGDLS and CDR2 is YYNGEE in the germline V gene. The V end was cut by 4 bases, the J end by 0 bases, with 12 bases between. CDR3 size: 15 residues. Here the CDR3 reads CASSSMARSTDTQYF. The CDR3 region has the DNA TGTGCCAGCAGCTCCATGGCGCGGAGCACAGATACGCAGTATTTT.

This clone was seen a few times. This chain connects TRBV7-9 to TRBJ1-6; D perhaps matches TRBD1 (5 bases). The germline V gene has CDR1 SEHNR and CDR2 FQNEAQ (reference sequence). The CDR3 is 18 amino acids. Trimming took off 4 bases at V and 9 bases at J, with 25 bases between the two ends. The CDR3 loop is CASSSKRDFLNLPSPLHF. The CDR3, as DNA: TGTGCCAGCAGCTCGAAACGGGACTTTCTAAACCTGCCTTCACCCCTCCACTTT.

Points on this clone: This sample also contains other DNA sequences that code for the same CDR3. The rearrangement joins TRBV28 to TRBJ1-1, with TRBD1 as a possible D gene (5 bases). CDR1 and CDR2 from the germline V gene are MDHEN and SYDVKM. Trimming left V 3 bases short and J 5 bases short, with 10 bases between. The CDR3 is made up of 13 amino acids. The CDR3 DNA reads TGTGCCAGCAGTTTCCAGGGAAGGACTGAAGCTTTCTTT. Translated, it gives CASSFQGRTEAFF.

In DNA form, the CDR3 reads TGTGCCAGCACTCCTAGCGGGAGCTCCTACAATGAGCAGTTCTTC. This gives the protein CASTPSGSSYNEQFF. The rearrangement links TRBV7-6 to TRBJ2-1; 10 bases map to TRBD2. The CDR3 consists of 15 residues. Trimming cost V 7 bases and J 0 bases; bases outside gene matches: 3. The germline V gene has CDR1 SGHVS and CDR2 FNYEAQ.

The chain couples TRBV28 to TRBJ1-1; D is perhaps TRBD1 (6 bases). The CDR3 extends over 15 amino acids. The V gene's germline CDR1 is MDHEN and CDR2 SYDVKM. Trimming took 2 bases from V and 5 from J, leaving 15 bases between them. The CDR3: CASSLGQGFRTEAFF. The CDR3 coding sequence is TGTGCCAGCAGTTTAGGGCAGGGGTTCCGGACTGAAGCTTTCTTT.

This chain uses TRBV4-1 with TRBJ1-4; D remains unclear. The germline gives CDR1 MGHRA, CDR2 YSYEKL. V was shortened by 0 bases and J by 13 bases, with 15 bases between the two germline ends. The CDR3 sequence is 14 residues long. The CDR3 protein is CASSQDLTKGRLFF. The CDR3 DNA reads TGCGCCAGCAGCCAAGACCTTACCAAAGGGCGACTGTTTTTT.

This clone has just one count. The DNA of the CDR3 is TGTGCCAGCAGCTTGGCCAGCGCGGGAGGGGGAGAGACCCAGTACTTC. This encodes CASSLASAGGGETQYF. The rearrangement uses TRBV5-4 and TRBJ2-5, with 9 bases that match TRBD2. With 0 bases clipped from V and 4 bases from J, the junction kept 7 bases outside the gene matches. The germline V gene has CDR1 SGHNT and CDR2 YYREEE (reference sequence). The CDR3 is made up of 16 amino acids.

V gene TRBV5-4 combines with J gene TRBJ2-5; 12 bases line up with TRBD2. In germline, CDR1 is SGHNT, CDR2 YYREEE (reference sequence). The CDR3 covers 16 residues. V shed 4 bases and J 5 bases; nucleotides not matched to a gene: 9. CDR3 nucleotide sequence: TGTGCCAGCAGCACCGGACTAGCGGGGAGGTTGGAGACCCAGTACTTC. This translates into CASSTGLAGRLETQYF.

The V and J genes are TRBV5-1 and TRBJ2-3, with D hard to call. The V and J ends lost 0 bases and 1 base respectively, with 6 bases between them. Germline assignment: CDR1 SGHRS and CDR2 YFSETQ. The CDR3 is 14 residues long. CDR3 sequence: CASSLAGRTDTQYF. In DNA, the CDR3 is TGCGCCAGCAGCTTGGCCGGCCGCACAGATACGCAGTATTTT.

About this clone: The same CDR3 also results from other DNA sequences found in this sample. V gene TRBV7-2 combines with J gene TRBJ2-2; D is ambiguous. This CDR3 region has 13 residues. V shed 4 bases and J shed 2 bases, with 5 bases lying between them. The germline V gene encodes CDR1 SGHTA and CDR2 FQGNSA. CDR3 DNA: TGTGCCAGCAGCTCTCCTAACACCGGGGAGCTGTTTTTT. It codes for CASSSPNTGELFF.

The chain carries TRBV10-3 and TRBJ2-7, with 10 positions matching TRBD1. V was clipped by 4 bases and J by 2 bases; unmatched bases: 2. Germline V gene data show CDR1 as ENHRY and CDR2 as SYGVKD. The CDR3 is made up of 14 amino acids. CDR3 region: CAISGTGGTYEQYF. CDR3 sequence (DNA): TGTGCCATCAGTGGGACAGGGGGAACCTACGAGCAGTACTTC.

The chain couples TRBV7-2 to TRBJ1-2; tentatively, D is TRBD1 (5 bases). The CDR3 is 18 amino acids. V lost 0 bases and J 7 bases, leaving 24 bases between the germline ends. Germline lookup yields CDR1 SGHTA and CDR2 FQGNSA. The CDR3 nucleotides are TGTGCCAGCAGCTTAGCGATGAATTTTGGGGGAGGAGGATCTGGCTACACCTTC. Its protein product is CASSLAMNFGGGGSGYTF.

In its sample, this clone was seen once. This chain joins TRBV24-1 and TRBJ2-7; perhaps TRBD1 as D (6 bases). The V gene's germline CDR1 is KGHDR and CDR2 SFDVKD. This CDR3 contains 14 residues. V gave up 5 bases and J gave up 3 bases, with 13 bases separating them. CDR3 in DNA: TGTGCCACCAGTGGGGGGCAGGGTTACTACGAGCAGTACTTC. Its translation: CATSGGQGYYEQYF.

The genes are TRBV9 and TRBJ2-7; no firm D call. V lost 0 bases, J lost 2 bases, and 9 bases lay in between. This CDR3 has 14 residues. CDR1 SGDLS and CDR2 YYNGEE come from the germline V gene. The CDR3 reads CASSVEIVPYEQYF. CDR3 nucleotide sequence: TGTGCCAGCAGCGTAGAGATAGTCCCCTACGAGCAGTACTTC.